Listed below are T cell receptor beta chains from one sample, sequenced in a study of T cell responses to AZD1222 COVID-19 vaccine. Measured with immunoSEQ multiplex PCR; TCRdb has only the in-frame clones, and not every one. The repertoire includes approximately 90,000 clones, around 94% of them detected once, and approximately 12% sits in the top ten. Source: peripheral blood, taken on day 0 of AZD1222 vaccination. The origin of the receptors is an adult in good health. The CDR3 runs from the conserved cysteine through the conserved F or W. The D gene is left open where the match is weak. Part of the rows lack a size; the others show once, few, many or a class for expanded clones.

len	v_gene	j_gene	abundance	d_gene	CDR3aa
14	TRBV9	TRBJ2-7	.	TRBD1	CASSAGTGVYEQYF
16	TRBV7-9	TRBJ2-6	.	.	CASSSTGEGGANVLTF
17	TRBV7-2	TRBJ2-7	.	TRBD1	CASSLAAGTERSYEQYF
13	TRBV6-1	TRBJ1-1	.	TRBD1	CASSEAGQGGAFF
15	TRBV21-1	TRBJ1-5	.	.	CASSNTATGNQPQHF
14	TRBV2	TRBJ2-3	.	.	CASSGGGASFWQYF
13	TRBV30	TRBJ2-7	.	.	CAWRTLGGREQYF
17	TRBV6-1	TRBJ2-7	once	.	CASSEGTDSFGLGEQYF
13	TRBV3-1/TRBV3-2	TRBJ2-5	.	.	CASSPASPETQYF
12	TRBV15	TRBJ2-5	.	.	CATSTQPGTQYF
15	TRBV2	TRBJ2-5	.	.	CASSPSRGYQETQYF
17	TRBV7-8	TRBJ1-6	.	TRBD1	CASSLARGPTRNSPLHF
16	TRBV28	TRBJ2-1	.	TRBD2	CASSSASGGIYNEQFF
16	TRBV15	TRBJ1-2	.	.	CATSRDFSAATYGYTF
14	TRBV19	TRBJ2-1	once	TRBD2	CASSLPGTSAEQFF
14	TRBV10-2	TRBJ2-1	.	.	CASRGGQSLNEQFF
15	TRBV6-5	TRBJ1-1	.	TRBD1	CASSPRQGTGTEAFF
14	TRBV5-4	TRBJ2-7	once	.	CASSSSGWVYEQYF
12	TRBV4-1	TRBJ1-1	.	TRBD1	CASSQGQVNAFF
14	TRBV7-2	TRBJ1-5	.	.	CASSLGPSNQPQHF
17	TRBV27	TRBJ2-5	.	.	CASSSPGGHFFAETQYF
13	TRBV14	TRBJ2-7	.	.	CASSQVRDYEQYF
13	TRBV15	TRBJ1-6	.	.	CATSRVGNSPLHF
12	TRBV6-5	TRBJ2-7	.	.	CASRPSSHEQYF
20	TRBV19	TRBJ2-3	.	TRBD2	CASTPGGGLAETSRTDTQYF
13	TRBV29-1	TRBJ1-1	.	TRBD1	CSVRTGEGTEAFF
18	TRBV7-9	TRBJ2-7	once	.	CASSFYLGVVTETYEQYF
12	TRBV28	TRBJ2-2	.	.	CASMVHTGELFF
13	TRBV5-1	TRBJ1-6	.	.	CASSLDSNSPLHF
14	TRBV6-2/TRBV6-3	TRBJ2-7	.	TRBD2	CASSTSGGIYEQYF
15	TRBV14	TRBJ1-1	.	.	CASSQISGGWTEAFF
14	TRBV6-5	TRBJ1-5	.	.	CASRDVSSNQPQHF
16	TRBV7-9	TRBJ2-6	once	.	CASSLLTGSGANVLTF
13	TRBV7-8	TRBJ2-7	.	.	CASSRTAGYEQYF
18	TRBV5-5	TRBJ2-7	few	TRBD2	CASQDGPLAGPISYEQYF
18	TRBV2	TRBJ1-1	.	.	CASSPSRMWRGPQSELFF
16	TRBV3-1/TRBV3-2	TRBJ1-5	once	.	CASSLDFGYSNQPQHF
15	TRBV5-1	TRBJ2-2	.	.	CASKGSLLYTGELFF
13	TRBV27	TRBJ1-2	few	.	CASSLSGGSGYTF
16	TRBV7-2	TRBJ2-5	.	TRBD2	CASSFPGTSLQETQYF
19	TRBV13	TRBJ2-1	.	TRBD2	CASSLESSGRGSSYNEQFF
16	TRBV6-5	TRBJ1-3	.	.	CASSYATGQPGNTIYF
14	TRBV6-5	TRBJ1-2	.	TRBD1	CASSNNDRADGYTF
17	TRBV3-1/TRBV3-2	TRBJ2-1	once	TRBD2	CASSHFLTSGGYNEQFF
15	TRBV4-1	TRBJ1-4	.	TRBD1	CASSQTGTANEKLFF
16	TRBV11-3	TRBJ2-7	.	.	CASSFPLGDDHYEQYF
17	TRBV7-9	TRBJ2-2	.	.	CASRGGVSPLNTGELFF
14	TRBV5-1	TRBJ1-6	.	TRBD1	CASSLAQGNSPLHF
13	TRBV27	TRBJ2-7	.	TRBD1	CASGRTGAYEQYF
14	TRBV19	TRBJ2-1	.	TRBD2	CASSMALAGAEQFF
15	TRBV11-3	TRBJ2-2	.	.	CASSPDSENTGELFF
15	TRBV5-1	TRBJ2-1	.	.	CASKGGFREINEQFF
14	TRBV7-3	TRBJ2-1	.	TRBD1	CASSLGDRDNEQFF
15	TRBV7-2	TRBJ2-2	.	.	CASSWVGQNTGELFF
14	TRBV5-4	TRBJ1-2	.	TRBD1	CASSPETGDYGYTF
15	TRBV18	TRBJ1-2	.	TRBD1	CASSLQGGAGNGYTF
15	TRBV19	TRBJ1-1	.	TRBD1	CASSIAKGANTEAFF
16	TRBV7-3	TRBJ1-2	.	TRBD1	CASSPAPGQGAYGYTF
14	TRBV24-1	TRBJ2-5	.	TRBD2	CATQLAGGHETQYF